This entry describes one T cell receptor beta chain. Its antigen is not identified. In the PCR, 60 Vbeta and 13 Jbeta primers were used. Assay: immunoSEQ multiplex PCR; the TCRdb copy retains only in-frame clones and omits some. Among about 120,000 clones, 77% were seen once, and the ten largest hold roughly 4.2%. This record belongs to a study of cytomegalovirus exposure and HLA in healthy donors. Whole-study context: Researchers found that just over 80% of 350 to 500 genotyped donors fell within the Caucasian-associated ancestry cluster. Study-level results: Whilst most TCR sequences proved rare, a subset of public TCRs occurred across many donors. Presence/absence analyses took donor sequencing depth as roughly uniform.

The germline gives CDR1 SGHVS, CDR2 FNYEAQ. The CDR3 has 16 residues. The ends lost 6 bases at V and 3 bases at J; junction bases unmatched: 10. This chain uses TRBV7-6 with TRBJ2-2; TRBD2 agrees at 7 bases. The TCR comes from a male donor in good health and CMV-seropositive. Sequenced material: PBMCs. The CDR3 bases are TGTGCCAGCAGTCTCCCCCCAGCGGGATACACCGGGGAGCTGTTTTTT. It encodes CASSLPPAGYTGELFF.